A selection of T cell receptor beta chains follows, all from one sample in a study of identical twins. TCRdb re-derived calls from the 5' RACE reads in MiXCR, one entry per CDR3 protein. This sample carries under 1 million distinct CDR3 sequences, 9% to 15% of them seen once, and the ten largest clones take around 1.6%. These same records also appear under a second study, on yellow fever vaccine responses in identical twins.

Specimen: PBMCs. Receptors originate from a woman younger than 35 in good health. The CDR3 runs from the conserved cysteine through the conserved F or W. The order of the fields is clone size, D gene, J gene, V gene, CDR3 DNA, CDR3 protein. The D gene is left open where the match is weak. Size tells how often a clone was seen (once, few, many) or the class of an expanded clone, and some rows leave it out.

NA | TRBD2 | TRBJ2-7 | TRBV4-1 | TGCGCCAGCTGCGCTCTAGCGGGAGCGTACGAGCAGTACTTC | CASCALAGAYEQYF
NA | NA | TRBJ2-5 | TRBV7-8 | TGTGCCAGCAGCCTCAGCTGGGGGCAAGAGACCCAGTACTTC | CASSLSWGQETQYF
NA | TRBD2 | TRBJ2-7 | TRBV7-8 | TGTGCCAGCAGCCCTTCAATACTAGCGGGAGGCGAGCAGTACTTC | CASSPSILAGGEQYF
NA | NA | TRBJ1-1 | TRBV2 | TGTGCCATCGCACAGGTGATGAACACTGAAGCTTTCTTT | CAIAQVMNTEAFF
many | NA | TRBJ2-2 | TRBV5-1 | TGCGCCAGCAGCCAGCTAGCGCTCGGGGAGCTGTTTTTT | CASSQLALGELFF
NA | NA | TRBJ2-7 | TRBV24-1 | TGTGCCACCAGTGACAGCAACTACGAGCAGTACTTC | CATSDSNYEQYF
NA | TRBD1 | TRBJ2-5 | TRBV5-1 | TGCGCCAGCAGCTTGGCCCCGGGACAGGGAGGGGAGACCCAGTACTTC | CASSLAPGQGGETQYF
NA | NA | TRBJ2-5 | TRBV5-1 | TGCGCCAGCAGCCCCCACGTAATTCGGGAGACCCAGTACTTC | CASSPHVIRETQYF
few | NA | TRBJ2-7 | TRBV2 | TGTGCCAGCCGACTAGTATCCTACGAGCAGTACTTC | CASRLVSYEQYF
few | TRBD1 | TRBJ2-5 | TRBV10-1 | TGCGCCAGCAGTGAGTCGGGGACAGTACAAGAGACCCAGTACTTC | CASSESGTVQETQYF
NA | TRBD1 | TRBJ2-2 | TRBV6-4 | TGTGCCAGCAGTAAAACCTTGACAGGGCGGAACACCGGGGAGCTGTTTTTT | CASSKTLTGRNTGELFF
many | NA | TRBJ1-1 | TRBV10-3 | TGTGCCATCAGCCGAAGCGTGGCAGGGTCGGAACTGGGAGCTTTCTTT | CAISRSVAGSELGAFF
NA | TRBD1 | TRBJ1-5 | TRBV2 | TGTGCCAGCAGTGAGGACAGGGGTGACAATCAGCCCCAGCATTTT | CASSEDRGDNQPQHF
NA | TRBD2 | TRBJ2-1 | TRBV15 | TGTGCCACCGGTGGGAGTTCGGGACTAGCAAAGGCTGAGCAGTTCTTC | CATGGSSGLAKAEQFF
few | NA | TRBJ2-3 | TRBV20-1 | TGCAGTGGACGGGCTAACACAGATACGCAGTATTTT | CSGRANTDTQYF
many | TRBD1 | TRBJ1-6 | TRBV7-9 | TGTGCCAGCAGCTTCCGGGACAGGGGTTCACCCCTCCACTTT | CASSFRDRGSPLHF
NA | NA | TRBJ2-7 | TRBV10-3 | TGTGCCGCAGCGGAGATGCCGCTCGAGCAGTACTTC | CAAAEMPLEQYF
NA | NA | TRBJ2-1 | TRBV5-5 | TGTGCCAGCAGCGCTGGAGGGGGTTCCTACAATGAGCAGTTCTTC | CASSAGGGSYNEQFF
many | TRBD1 | TRBJ2-7 | TRBV2 | TGTGCCAGCAGTCCCCAAAGAGGGGACAGGGGGCGCGAGCAGTACTTC | CASSPQRGDRGREQYF
NA | TRBD1 | TRBJ2-5 | TRBV29-1 | TGCAGCGTTGCCTGGACAGGGGGCTACGAAGAGACCCAGTACTTC | CSVAWTGGYEETQYF
NA | NA | TRBJ2-1 | TRBV4-2 | TGTGCCAGCAGCCAAGGGGGGCTAGCGGCCAATGAGCAGTTCTTC | CASSQGGLAANEQFF
many | TRBD1 | TRBJ1-5 | TRBV12-3/TRBV12-4 | TGTGCCAGCAGTACAGGGGGCGTCAATCAGCCCCAGCATTTT | CASSTGGVNQPQHF
many | TRBD1 | TRBJ2-1 | TRBV3-1 | TGTGCCAGCAGCCAAGTAAGCGGGACAGGGCACAATGAGCAGTTCTTC | CASSQVSGTGHNEQFF